Sequencing of this T cell receptor (beta chain) was carried out in a study of early T cells in non-severe SARS-CoV-2 infection. Across the study: Unpaired chains resulted from sequencing bulk RNA of unsorted whole blood. General study results and limits: Matching with VDJdb favored anti-spike CD8 responses (missing private and CD4 specificities).

There are many counts of this clonotype. Its antigen is unidentified. Unique molecular identifier tags were affixed to discrete cDNA molecules. Each CDR3 protein gets one entry after TCRdb re-called the 5' RACE reads with MiXCR. This sample has 25,000 to 35,000 distinct CDR3 sequences; around 5.7% occur once, and the top ten carry 5.3%. The sequenced sample was whole blood. The clonotype was recovered from an adult who was a healthcare worker with PCR-confirmed SARS-CoV-2 infection or an uninfected control (not recorded which).

CDR3 sequence: CASSQHDGQGYGYTF. The CDR3 DNA reads as TGTGCCAGCAGCCAACACGACGGGCAGGGCTATGGCTACACCTTC. The chain combines TRBV3-1 with TRBJ1-2; D is possibly TRBD1 (5 bases). In germline, CDR1 is LGHDT, CDR2 YNNKEL (reference sequence). This CDR3 has 15 residues. V lost 2 bases to trimming and J lost 4 bases, with 14 bases between them.